The entry below describes one T cell receptor beta chain. What it binds is not known. The repertoire was sequenced with immunoSEQ multiplex PCR; TCRdb's copy has only in-frame clones and lacks some. The sample lists over 50,000 clones, more than 75% occurring once. V gave up 8 bases and J gave up 2 bases, with 13 bases separating them. The CDR3 runs 14 residues. Germline loops: CDR1 MNHNS, CDR2 SASEGT. This specimen comes from a study of lymphopenia after photon versus proton radiotherapy. Study-level points and caveats: Larger post-nadir TCR diversity loss correlated inversely with survival in deceased patients. After lymphocyte nadir, photon-treated repertoires showed oligoclonal expansion, especially CD8+ Temra.

The material was peripheral blood, obtained from a patient treated with photon-based radiotherapy. The TCR comes from a man between 40 and 49 years old with gastric cancer. V and J are TRBV6-1 and TRBJ1-3; tentatively, D is TRBD1 (5 bases). The CDR3 is CASFGDRTGNTIYF. Written as DNA, the CDR3 is TGTGCCAGCTTCGGGGACCGAACTGGAAACACCATATATTTT.